The 13 T cell receptor beta chains listed next were all sequenced from one sample in a study of CD4 T cells in relation to SARS-CoV-2 and coronaviruses (dated by TCRdb to the early 2020s). CD4+ T cells from unexposed donors were collected before the COVID-19 pandemic (2011-2018). After roughly 11 days of culture, CD4+ T cells were isolated with the EasySep CD4+ T cell isolation kit. Libraries came from the immunoSEQ multiplex PCR assay. Entries here come from immuneACCESS through TCRdb and include only in-frame sequences with V and J called. Some clones fail to appear in such tables; in the studies checked, an unresolved V gene covers under half of the shortfall, and the cause of the remainder is unknown. In all, the sample holds 25,000 or so clones, and around 82% of those were seen once. The ten largest account for approximately 15% of the sample. No antigens are known for them. The specimen was CD4+ T cells from PBMCs, cultured in vitro. The source of these receptors is a human donor in good health.

The chain uses TRBV18 and TRBJ2-1; TRBD2 might be the D (5 bases). V was cut by 4 bases and J by 4 bases, with 5 bases left in between. Germline assignment: CDR1 KGHSH and CDR2 LQKENI. The CDR3 totals 12 residues. The CDR3 region is CASSRGYNEQFF. CDR3 coding DNA: TGTGCCAGCTCACGAGGGTACAATGAGCAGTTCTTC. The full variable domain, with the rest looked up from reference TRBV18 and TRBJ2-1, is NAGVMQNPRHLVRRRGQEARLRCSPMKGHSHVYWYRQLPEEGLKFMVYLQKENIIDESGMPKERFSAEFPKEGPSILRIQQVVRGDSAAYFCASSRGYNEQFFGPGTRLTVL.

The rearrangement joins TRBV5-6 to TRBJ1-5; D remains ambiguous. Trimming cost V 0 bases and J 0 bases, with 7 bases left between them. CDR1 and CDR2 (germline): SGHDT, YYEEEE. CDR3 size: 15 residues. CDR3 in amino acids: CASSLGGYSNQPQHF. For the CDR3, the DNA is TGTGCCAGCAGCTTGGGGGGTTATAGCAATCAGCCCCAGCATTTT. The variable domain in full, with the rest retrieved from reference TRBV5-6 and TRBJ1-5, is DAGVTQSPTHLIKTRGQQVTLRCSPKSGHDTVSWYQQALGQGPQFIFQYYEEEERQRGNFPDRFSGHQFPNYSSELNVNALLLGDSALYLCASSLGGYSNQPQHFGDGTRLSIL.

The V and J genes are TRBV18 and TRBJ1-1; D uncertain. Trimming stripped 2 bases from V and 1 base from J, with 17 bases between. Germline V lookup: CDR1 KGHSH, CDR2 LQKENI. The CDR3 totals 17 residues. CDR3 bases: TGTGCCAGCTCACCATCTATTTTAGCACAATCGAACACTGAAGCTTTCTTT. Encoded protein: CASSPSILAQSNTEAFF.

This chain joins TRBV6-5 and TRBJ1-1; D is possibly TRBD1 (5 bases). Germline V lookup: CDR1 MNHEY, CDR2 SVGAGI. Trimming left V 4 bases short and J 1 base short, with 13 bases between. This CDR3 spans 15 amino acids. This chain's CDR3 is CASSSPGSRNTEAFF. The CDR3 coding sequence is TGTGCCAGCAGTTCGCCAGGGAGTCGGAACACTGAAGCTTTCTTT.

The V gene is TRBV7-3, the J gene TRBJ2-3, with 15 positions matching TRBD2. Trimming removed 4 bases from V and 0 bases from J; junction bases left unmatched: 8. Per germline, CDR1 SGHTA and CDR2 FQGTGA. The CDR3 consists of 19 residues. This CDR3 is CASSSQGLAGGLSTDTQYF. DNA for the CDR3: TGTGCCAGCAGCTCTCAAGGACTAGCGGGAGGGCTTAGCACAGATACGCAGTATTTT.

The chain links TRBV7-9 to TRBJ2-3, with a possible D match to TRBD2 (6 bases). Germline CDR1 SEHNR, CDR2 FQNEAQ (reference sequence). The CDR3 is 17 residues long. Between the trimmed V and J ends, which lost 5 bases and 1 base, there was a span of 19 bases. CDR3 region: CASSPIAGTMGTDTQYF. The CDR3 DNA reads TGTGCCAGCAGCCCAATTGCGGGGACCATGGGCACAGATACGCAGTATTTT. Drawing the rest from reference TRBV7-9 and TRBJ2-3, the complete variable domain is DTGVSQNPRHKITKRGQNVTFRCDPISEHNRLYWYRQTLGQGPEFLTYFQNEAQLEKSRLLSDRFSAERPKGSFSTLEIQRTEQGDSAMYLCASSPIAGTMGTDTQYFGPGTRLTVL.

The chain joins TRBV19 to TRBJ2-1; D gene uncertain. CDR3 length equals 18 residues. The germline CDR1 and CDR2 sequences are LNHDA and SQIVND (reference sequence). The ends were cut back, 1 base at V and 2 bases at J, with 18 bases in the middle. In nucleotides, the CDR3 is TGTGCCAGTAGTATAGGAGACACACGCTCCAGAGCCTACAATGAGCAGTTCTTC. It specifies CASSIGDTRSRAYNEQFF.

The chain joins TRBV9 to TRBJ2-1; D is undetermined. Between the trimmed V and J ends, which lost 0 bases and 5 bases, there was a span of 6 bases. The CDR3 loop spans 13 amino acids. Germline V gene lookup returns CDR1 SGDLS and CDR2 YYNGEE. CDR3 amino acids: CASSVASNNEQFF. The CDR3 DNA reads as TGTGCCAGCAGCGTAGCTTCGAACAATGAGCAGTTCTTC.

A few counts support this clone. The rearrangement uses TRBV6-5 and TRBJ2-1; no firm D call. The V gene lost 7 bases and the J gene lost 0 bases, with 10 bases spanning the gap. CDR3 length: 14 residues. CDR1 and CDR2 (germline): MNHEY, SVGAGI. For the CDR3, the DNA is TGTGCCAGCACCGTGGGCGGCTCCTACAATGAGCAGTTCTTC. Protein product: CASTVGGSYNEQFF.

The V gene is TRBV10-2, the J gene TRBJ2-7; 7 bases fit TRBD1. The CDR3 has 15 amino acids. In germline, CDR1 is WSHSY, CDR2 SAAADI. Trimming at V came to 4 bases and at J to 5 bases, leaving 11 bases not matched to a gene. CDR3 loop: CASSGQGIEGHEQYF. The CDR3 nucleotides are TGCGCCAGCAGTGGACAGGGAATTGAGGGCCACGAGCAGTACTTC.

The genes are TRBV7-9 and TRBJ1-1; D possibly corresponds to TRBD1 (6 bases). Trimming removed 0 bases at V and 4 bases at J, with 9 bases between. This CDR3 spans 14 amino acids. Germline V gives CDR1 SEHNR, CDR2 FQNEAQ (reference sequence). The CDR3 sequence: CASSLAGGGTEAFF. The CDR3 nucleotides read TGTGCCAGCAGCTTAGCAGGGGGGGGCACTGAAGCTTTCTTT.

The chain links TRBV11-2 to TRBJ2-3, with 8 bases fitting TRBD1. This CDR3 is 18 amino acids long. Germline V gene data show CDR1 as SGHAT and CDR2 as FQNNGV. The V gene end was trimmed by 2 bases and the J gene end by 1 base; junction bases not matched to a gene: 11. CDR3 in amino acids: CASSLRPGGLGGTDTQYF. The CDR3 region has the DNA TGTGCCAGCAGCTTAAGGCCAGGGGGCCTTGGTGGCACAGATACGCAGTATTTT.

The genes are TRBV30 and TRBJ1-1, with D hard to call. There are 11 residues in the CDR3. The V gene lost 5 bases and the J gene lost 4 bases, with 8 bases spanning the gap. Germline V gene data show CDR1 as GTSNPN and CDR2 as SVGIG (reference sequence). The CDR3 region has the DNA TGTGCCTGGGGTCCGGGCACTGAAGCTTTCTTT. Amino acids: CAWGPGTEAFF.